This T cell receptor beta chain was sequenced for a study of Ad26.COV2.S vaccination and SARS-CoV-2 variants. As for treatment: around 19 received Ad26.COV2.S at low or high dose, single or two shots; 5 received placebo; per-sample allocation not given. Each sample was drawn 63 days after the first injection (of vaccine or placebo). The method was immunoSEQ multiplex PCR; TCRdb's version includes in-frame clones alone and lacks a portion of them. The sample lists 350,000 to 500,000 clones; 75% to 95% were seen once. Source: peripheral blood, taken in a trial of Ad26.COV2.S vaccine versus placebo. This TCR was recovered from a person aged 18-65 years who received the Ad26.COV2.S COVID-19 vaccine or a placebo.

CDR3 amino acids: CASSSKGWGSEQYF. For the CDR3, the DNA is TGTGCCAGCAGTTCCAAAGGTTGGGGGAGCGAGCAGTACTTC. J is TRBJ2-7 and V is TRBV27, with D tentatively TRBD1 or TRBD2 (5 bases each). From germline, CDR1 is MNHEY and CDR2 SMNVEV (reference sequence). The length of the CDR3 is 14 residues. The V and J ends lost 4 bases and 6 bases respectively, with 16 bases between them.